One and the same sample provided the 23 T cell receptor beta chains below, sequenced in a study of spatial heterogeneity in lung cancer. Time point given: sample taken at primary tumor resection. TCRdb itself ran the 5' RACE reads through MiXCR, one entry per CDR3 protein. The repertoire holds tens of thousands of distinct CDR3 sequences, with around 5.2% as singletons. The sample consisted of PBMCs, taken at surgery. These receptors all come from a male donor with early-stage non-small cell lung cancer.

This clonotype appeared many times. V and J are TRBV6-2 or TRBV6-3 and TRBJ2-1, with 7 bases aligning to TRBD2. V lost 5 bases, J lost 13 bases, and 5 bases stayed unmatched. The CDR3 contains 11 residues. Germline CDR1 MNHEY, CDR2 SVGEGT. The CDR3 region is CASSRLADQFF. DNA for the CDR3: TGTGCCAGCAGTCGGCTAGCGGATCAGTTCTTC.

This clonotype was observed many times. This rearrangement joins TRBV20-1 to TRBJ2-3; D is possibly TRBD2 (5 bases). The V gene lost 6 bases and the J gene lost 1 base, with 17 bases spanning the gap. Germline V lookup: CDR1 DFQATT, CDR2 SNEGSKA (reference sequence). The CDR3 totals 15 residues. CDR3 residues: CSAPLRTPGTDTQYF. DNA of the CDR3: TGCAGTGCCCCGCTCCGGACTCCGGGCACAGATACGCAGTATTTT.

This chain connects TRBV20-1 to TRBJ2-7, with 12 bases aligning to TRBD2. CDR3 length: 16 residues. CDR1 and CDR2 (germline): DFQATT, SNEGSKA (reference sequence). The V and J ends lost 0 bases and 3 bases, in that order; junction bases with no gene match: 6. The CDR3 region is CSARDLPLAGGYEQYF. CDR3 in DNA: TGCAGTGCTAGAGATTTGCCACTAGCGGGAGGCTACGAGCAGTACTTC.

This clonotype was found many times. This sequence joins TRBV6-1 and TRBJ1-2; D is unresolved. V was pared by 5 bases and J by 8 bases, with 18 bases between. The CDR3 loop spans 14 amino acids. Germline V gene lookup returns CDR1 MNHNS and CDR2 SASEGT. In DNA form, the CDR3 reads TGTGCCAGCAGTACCCGGACCTCTTCGGACGGCTACACCTTC. Translated: CASSTRTSSDGYTF.

This clonotype has ten or more counts. This rearrangement joins TRBV28 to TRBJ1-1; tentative D call: TRBD1 (6 bases). V dropped 7 bases and J dropped 4 bases, with 7 bases sitting between them. CDR1 and CDR2 from the germline V gene are MDHEN and SYDVKM. This CDR3 has 11 residues. The CDR3 spells CASMGATEAFF. The CDR3 nucleotides read TGTGCCAGCATGGGGGCCACTGAAGCTTTCTTT.

This clonotype came up many times. The chain recombines TRBV9 with TRBJ2-1, with 9 bases lining up with TRBD2. Trimming took 1 base from V and 7 from J; bases not matched to a gene: 9. This CDR3 comprises 16 residues. Germline CDR1 SGDLS, CDR2 YYNGEE. The CDR3 bases are TGTGCCAGCAGCGTAAAGAATAGCGGGAGTTTAAATGAGCAGTTCTTC. It is translated as CASSVKNSGSLNEQFF.

This clonotype was found many times. This chain links TRBV7-9 with TRBJ2-1; 10 bases align to TRBD2. Trimming at V came to 4 bases and at J to 1 base, leaving 13 bases not matched to a gene. Germline loops: CDR1 SEHNR, CDR2 FQNEAQ (reference sequence). This CDR3 comprises 19 residues. CDR3 coding DNA: TGTGCCAGCAGCTCCTACCTTTCTAGCGGGAGTTGGTCCTACAATGAGCAGTTCTTC. Translated: CASSSYLSSGSWSYNEQFF.

This sequence joins TRBV20-1 and TRBJ2-7; D unresolved. Trimming took off 2 bases at V and 2 bases at J, with 13 bases between the two ends. CDR1 and CDR2 (germline): DFQATT, SNEGSKA (reference sequence). This CDR3 contains 14 residues. The CDR3 nucleotides are TGCAGTGCTAGACCAAGTAGTTCCCCCTACGAGCAGTACTTC. Translating gives CSARPSSSPYEQYF.

This clonotype came up many times. V usage is TRBV6-2 or TRBV6-3 and J usage is TRBJ2-3, with D unclear. Germline CDR1 MNHEY, CDR2 SVGEGT. This CDR3 is built from 14 residues. V lost 5 bases and J lost 5, with 14 bases in between. The CDR3, as DNA: TGTGCCAGCAGTGGAAGACTGGACGGAGATACGCAGTATTTT. Translating it yields CASSGRLDGDTQYF.

The table lists this clonotype with many counts. The chain recombines TRBV20-1 with TRBJ2-1, with D possibly being TRBD1 or TRBD2 (5 bases each). V was cut by 3 bases and J by 2 bases, with 8 bases left in between. The CDR3 extends over 13 amino acids. Germline values: CDR1 DFQATT, CDR2 SNEGSKA (reference sequence). As DNA, the CDR3 is TGCAGTGCTAGGCCGGGGCCCTACAATGAGCAGTTCTTC. It specifies CSARPGPYNEQFF.

The sample holds many counts of this clonotype. The CDR3 bases are TGTGCCAGCAGCCAAGAAGGTTACTTGGGGGGACCTTTGGGATACGAGCAGTACTTC. Translated, it gives CASSQEGYLGGPLGYEQYF. The V gene is TRBV14, the J gene TRBJ2-7, with a possible D match to TRBD2 (6 bases). Germline loops: CDR1 SGHDN, CDR2 FVKESK. Trimming stripped 0 bases from V and 4 bases from J, with 25 bases between. This CDR3 spans 19 amino acids.

This clonotype was recorded at least ten times. The rearrangement links TRBV27 to TRBJ2-2, with no clear D. This CDR3 contains 13 residues. Trimming cost V 3 bases and J 4 bases, with 6 bases left between them. CDR1 is MNHEY and CDR2 is SMNVEV in the germline V gene (reference sequence). CDR3 bases: TGTGCCAGCAGTTTGCGGCCCACCGGGGAGCTGTTTTTT. The encoded protein is CASSLRPTGELFF.

This clonotype was seen many times. This rearrangement joins TRBV5-4 to TRBJ2-3; 9 bases align to TRBD2. V gave up 4 bases and J gave up 0 bases; unmatched junction bases: 6. Germline values: CDR1 SGHNT, CDR2 YYREEE (reference sequence). The CDR3 runs to 16 residues. This CDR3 reads CASSERLAESTDTQYF. CDR3 DNA sequence: TGTGCCAGCAGCGAACGACTAGCGGAGAGCACAGATACGCAGTATTTT. The full variable domain, its missing parts supplied by reference TRBV5-4 and TRBJ2-3, is ETGVTQSPTHLIKTRGQQVTLRCSSQSGHNTVSWYQQALGQGPQFIFQYYREEENGRGNFPPRFSGLQFPNYSSELNVNALELDDSALYLCASSERLAESTDTQYFGPGTRLTVL.

Many counts were recorded for this clonotype. The V and J genes are TRBV12-3 or TRBV12-4 and TRBJ1-1, with D perhaps TRBD1 (5 bases). CDR3 size: 13 residues. Trimming took off 2 bases at V and 5 bases at J, with 9 bases between the two ends. CDR3 residues: CASSLIEGTEAFF. The CDR3 region has the DNA TGTGCCAGCAGTTTAATTGAGGGGACTGAAGCTTTCTTT.

This clonotype has at least ten counts. The chain employs TRBV27 and TRBJ2-7; 9 nucleotides align to TRBD1. V lost 1 base to trimming and J lost 1 base; unmatched junction nucleotides: 8. The CDR3 contains 17 residues. Germline V lookup: CDR1 MNHEY, CDR2 SMNVEV (reference sequence). CDR3 in amino acids: CASSLLPTGTGSYEQYF. DNA for the CDR3: TGTGCCAGCAGTTTATTACCAACCGGGACAGGGTCCTACGAGCAGTACTTC.

This clonotype was detected many times. This chain uses TRBV11-2 with TRBJ2-1; 11 positions agree with TRBD2. The CDR3 has 15 amino acids. Germline V gene data show CDR1 as SGHAT and CDR2 as FQNNGV. V lost 5 bases, J lost 5 bases, and 5 bases stayed unmatched. The CDR3 sequence is CASSPTSGGNNEQFF. The CDR3 DNA reads TGTGCCAGCAGCCCAACTAGCGGGGGTAACAATGAGCAGTTCTTC.

This clonotype was seen just once. The rearrangement links TRBV6-7 to TRBJ2-5, with 7 bases that match TRBD2. TRBV6-7 is marked as an open reading frame, function uncertain. The V gene end was trimmed by 7 bases and the J gene end by 5 bases; junction bases not matched to a gene: 10. CDR3 length: 14 residues. The chain's CDR3 is CASKDTGTKETQYF. Written as DNA, the CDR3 is TGTGCCAGCAAGGATACTGGGACTAAGGAGACCCAGTACTTC.

This clonotype was seen ten or more times. The J gene is TRBJ2-7, the V gene TRBV7-3; D is unclear. The CDR3 runs to 13 residues. V was clipped by 3 bases and J by 6 bases, with 12 bases between them. The germline gives CDR1 SGHTA, CDR2 FQGTGA. In DNA form, the CDR3 reads TGTGCCAGCAGCTTTCAGGTATCGAGCGAGCAGTACTTC. It specifies CASSFQVSSEQYF.

There are many counts of this clonotype. The J gene is TRBJ2-5, the V gene TRBV7-2; 9 nucleotides align to TRBD1. CDR3 length: 14 amino acids. Trimming cost V 5 bases and J 5 bases; bases outside gene matches: 6. Germline V gene data show CDR1 as SGHTA and CDR2 as FQGNSA. Written as DNA, the CDR3 is TGTGCCAGCAGCGCCCGGACAGGGGTCGAGACCCAGTACTTC. Amino acids: CASSARTGVETQYF.

This clonotype appeared many times. The V and J genes are TRBV5-1 and TRBJ2-4; D possibly corresponds to TRBD2 (9 bases). The CDR3 has 15 residues. Trimming cost V 3 bases and J 7 bases, with 17 bases left between them. Germline V gene sequence: CDR1 SGHRS, CDR2 YFSETQ. The CDR3 DNA is TGCGCCAGCAGCTCCGACAGGGGACTAGCCAACATTCAGTACTTC. Its translation is CASSSDRGLANIQYF.

This clonotype was seen at least ten times. The chain has TRBV20-1 and TRBJ2-7; D is perhaps TRBD2 (5 bases). The CDR3 is made up of 15 amino acids. CDR1 DFQATT and CDR2 SNEGSKA come from the germline V gene (reference sequence). V was cut by 0 bases and J by 0 bases, with 12 bases left in between. This CDR3 is CSARDQSSSSYEQYF. The CDR3, as DNA: TGCAGTGCTAGAGATCAGTCTAGCAGCTCCTACGAGCAGTACTTC.

There are many counts of this clonotype. The V gene is TRBV7-2, the J gene TRBJ2-4, with D perhaps matching TRBD1 (6 bases). CDR1 is SGHTA and CDR2 is FQGNSA in the germline V gene. This CDR3 comprises 13 residues. Between the trimmed V and J ends, which lost 4 bases and 8 bases, there was a span of 12 bases. The DNA of the CDR3 is TGTGCCAGCAGCTCCAACAGGGCTGACATTCAGTACTTC. Its translation: CASSSNRADIQYF. Drawing the rest from reference TRBV7-2 and TRBJ2-4, the complete variable domain is GAGVSQSPSNKVTEKGKDVELRCDPISGHTALYWYRQSLGQGLEFLIYFQGNSAPDKSGLPSDRFSAERTGGSVSTLTIQRTQQEDSAVYLCASSSNRADIQYFGAGTRLSVL.

In this sample, this clonotype turned up many times. The chain employs TRBV12-3 or TRBV12-4 and TRBJ2-3; 9 bases align to TRBD2. V shed 5 bases, J shed 0 bases, and the junction held 6 bases outside the gene matches. The CDR3 has 16 residues. CDR3 in amino acids: CASSLLAGPSTDTQYF. CDR3 nucleotides: TGTGCCAGCAGTCTCCTAGCGGGACCTAGCACAGATACGCAGTATTTT.